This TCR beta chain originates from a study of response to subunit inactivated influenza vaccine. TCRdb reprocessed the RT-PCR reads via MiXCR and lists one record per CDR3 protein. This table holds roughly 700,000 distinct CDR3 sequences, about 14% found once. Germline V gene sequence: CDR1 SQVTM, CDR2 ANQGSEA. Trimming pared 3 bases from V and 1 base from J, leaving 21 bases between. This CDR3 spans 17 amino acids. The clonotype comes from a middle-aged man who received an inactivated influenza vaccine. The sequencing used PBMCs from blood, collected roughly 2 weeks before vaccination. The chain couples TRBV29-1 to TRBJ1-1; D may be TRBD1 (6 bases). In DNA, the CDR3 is TGCAGCGTTGACGGCGACCACAACAGGGACTGGAACACTGAAGCTTTCTTT. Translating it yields CSVDGDHNRDWNTEAFF.